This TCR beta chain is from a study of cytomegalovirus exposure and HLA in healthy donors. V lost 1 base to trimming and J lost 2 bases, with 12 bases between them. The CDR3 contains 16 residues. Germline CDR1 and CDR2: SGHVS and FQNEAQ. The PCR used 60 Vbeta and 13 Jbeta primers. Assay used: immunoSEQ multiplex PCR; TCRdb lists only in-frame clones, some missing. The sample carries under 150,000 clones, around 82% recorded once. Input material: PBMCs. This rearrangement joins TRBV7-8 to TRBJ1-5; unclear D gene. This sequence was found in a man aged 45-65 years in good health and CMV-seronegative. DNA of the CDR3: TGTGCCAGCAGCTTAGAAAGAACTAAAGGCAATCAGCCCCAGCATTTT. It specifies CASSLERTKGNQPQHF.